Below, one T cell receptor (beta chain) is given with its context. The antigen this receptor binds is unknown. No base quality values were provided; no much bigger clone lies one nucleotide off. The CDR3 regions of human TCRbeta chains were subjected to immunosequencing. The published analysis was carried out like this. TCRs in the repertoires were compared against a reference library of SARS-CoV-2-specific TCRs that had been generated with the MIRA antigen-specificity platform. Breadth was defined as the fraction of unique TCRs that were SARS-CoV-2-associated. Depth was defined as the fraction of total T cells that were SARS-CoV-2-associated. Using the MIRA data, every spike-specific TCR was mapped to the spike region that the TCR reacted to and assigned to either a CD4 or a CD8 class. Log10-transformed breadth and depth values were compared by one-way ANOVA with Sidak's multiple comparisons tests. Entries here come from immuneACCESS through TCRdb and include only in-frame sequences with V and J called. Some clones fail to appear in such tables; in the studies checked, an unresolved V gene covers under half of the shortfall, and the cause of the remainder is unknown. That table furnishes V, J and clone size, whereas the DNA furnished D and trimming. The sample has roughly 120,000 clones on record, 86% of them singletons. The ten largest clones represent 17% of the sample.

This sample was included in a study of T cell responses to AZD1222 COVID-19 vaccine (dated by TCRdb to about 2021). Describing the broader study: TCR sequencing covered roughly 230 trial participants: 200 to 210 given two doses of AZD1222 and 26 given two doses of MenACWY control vaccine. Enrollment into the trials was organized by age into subgroups of 18-55, 56-69 and 70-plus years, and those subgroups contained approximately 160, 26 and 62 TCR-sequenced participants, respectively. Broad study findings and their caveats: In the small 56-69-year group, the increase in depth fell short of significance, most likely because of low power. Most participants were white British and females outnumbered males, and the authors suggested that clonal diversity may have been underestimated. Reportedly, close to half of the unique spike-specific TCRs recognized epitopes lying outside the regions that are mutated in the B.1.351 and B.1.1.7 variants. Because no day 14 peak-response samples were available, repertoires were characterized only after the peak T cell response. Conclusions about previously exposed vaccinees are limited because only a handful of AZD1222 recipients were SARS-CoV-2 seropositive at baseline. Spike-specific TCR breadth and depth rose significantly after two AZD1222 doses compared with day 0 and with MenACWY recipients. Vaccine-associated CD4 TCRs spanned the whole spike protein, with dominant responses in regions 160-218 and 743-854.

The time point label, as the study defines it: about 28 days (+/-7) after the second vaccine dose. Because spike-specific TCR depth and breadth did not differ between the two schedules, AZD1222 recipients who got a second dose at roughly 4 weeks were pooled with those who got a second dose at roughly 12 weeks. Samples from vaccinated people were obtained from the UK trials COV001 and COV002, which included a single-blind randomized controlled phase 2/3 trial of AZD1222 (ChAdOx1 nCoV-19) in healthy adults. For TCRbeta chain sequencing, PBMC samples were collected from trial participants at day 0 and at day 28 after the second dose. Reading from cysteine to phenylalanine, the CDR3 counts 17 amino acids. The sequence is cut down to CDR3 DNA, 51 bases in frame from base 1. The germline V gene gives CDR1 as KGHDR and CDR2 as SFDVKD. The V end gives up 4 bases and the J end 5 bases, leaving 7 bases in the junction not matched to a gene.

The V and J genes are TRBV24-1 and TRBJ2-2, with TRBD1 matching 12 junction bases. The sequence derives from an adult who received the AZD1222 COVID-19 vaccine. The sample consisted of peripheral blood, taken 28 days after the second AZD1222 dose. The CDR3 region reads CATSDRGQGARTGELFF. The DNA reads as follows: TGTGCCACCAGTGACCGGGGACAGGGGGCGCGAACCGGGGAGCTGTTTTTT.